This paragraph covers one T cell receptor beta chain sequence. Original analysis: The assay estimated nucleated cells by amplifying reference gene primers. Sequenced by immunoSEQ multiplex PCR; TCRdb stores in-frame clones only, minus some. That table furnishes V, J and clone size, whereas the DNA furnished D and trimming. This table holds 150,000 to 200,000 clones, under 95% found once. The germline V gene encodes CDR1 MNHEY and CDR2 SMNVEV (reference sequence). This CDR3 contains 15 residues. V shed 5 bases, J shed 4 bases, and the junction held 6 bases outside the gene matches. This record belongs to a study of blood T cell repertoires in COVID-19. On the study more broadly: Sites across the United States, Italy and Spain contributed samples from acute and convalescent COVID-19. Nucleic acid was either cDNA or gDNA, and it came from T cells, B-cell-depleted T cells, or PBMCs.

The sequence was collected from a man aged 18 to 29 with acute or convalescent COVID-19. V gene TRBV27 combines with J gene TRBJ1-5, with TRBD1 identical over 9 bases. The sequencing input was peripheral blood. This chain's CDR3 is CASSGTGTGNQPQHF. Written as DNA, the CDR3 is TGTGCCAGCAGTGGCACCGGGACAGGGAATCAGCCCCAGCATTTT.